Presented here are 23 T cell receptor beta chains from one specimen sequenced in a study of blood T cell repertoires in COVID-19. Generated by immunoSEQ multiplex PCR, the TCRdb table keeps only in-frame clones and is missing some. The data show approximately 96,000 clones, with around 85% seen just once and around 10% held by the top ten. The specimen sequenced was peripheral blood. The receptors here all came from a woman aged 80 or older with acute or convalescent COVID-19.

The V gene is TRBV18, the J gene TRBJ1-5; weak D call: TRBD1 (5 bases). Germline V CDR1 and CDR2: KGHSH, LQKENI. The CDR3 extends over 16 amino acids. With 4 bases removed from V and 1 base from J, the gap between germline ends came to 14 bases. CDR3 region: CASSRQGTGSNQPQHF. CDR3 nucleotides: TGTGCCAGCTCACGCCAGGGAACGGGCAGCAATCAGCCCCAGCATTTT.

CDR3 amino acids: CASSLTGGSYNSPLHF. The CDR3 bases are TGTGCCAGCAGTTTAACAGGCGGCTCCTATAATTCACCCCTCCACTTT. This chain connects TRBV27 to TRBJ1-6; D is possibly TRBD1 (5 bases). The CDR3 loop spans 16 amino acids. Germline CDR1 MNHEY, CDR2 SMNVEV (reference sequence). V was clipped by 2 bases and J by 0 bases, with 8 bases between them.

The genes are TRBV19 and TRBJ1-1; TRBD1 matches 10 bases. This CDR3 comprises 16 residues. The J segment lost 1 base and the V segment lost 4 bases, leaving 6 bases of the junction unmatched. Per germline, CDR1 LNHDA and CDR2 SQIVND (reference sequence). CDR3 residues: CASSRDRGRGNTEAFF. Here the CDR3 DNA reads TGTGCCAGTAGTAGGGACAGGGGAAGAGGGAACACTGAAGCTTTCTTT.

The chain employs TRBV4-3 and TRBJ1-6, with D possibly TRBD1 on 5 matching bases. CDR1 is LGHNA and CDR2 is YSLEER in the germline V gene. V dropped 8 bases and J dropped 0 bases, with 11 bases sitting between them. The CDR3 contains 15 residues. The CDR3 DNA reads as TGCGCCAGCGGGCGGGACGACTCCTATAATTCACCCCTCCACTTT. Translation gives CASGRDDSYNSPLHF.

V usage is TRBV5-1 and J usage is TRBJ1-1, with 7 bases that match TRBD1. The CDR3 contains 16 residues. The V gene's germline CDR1 is SGHRS and CDR2 YFSETQ. Trimming removed 1 base from V and 1 base from J; junction bases left unmatched: 7. Here the CDR3 reads CASSLRYRGRNTEAFF. In DNA form, the CDR3 reads TGCGCCAGCAGCTTGAGGTACAGGGGTAGGAACACTGAAGCTTTCTTT.

The V call is TRBV3-1 (or the pseudogene TRBV3-2), the J call TRBJ2-5, with TRBD2 identical over 7 bases. Losses at the gene ends were 4 bases for V and 1 base for J; bases not matched to a gene: 3. CDR1 and CDR2 (germline): LGHDT, YNNKEL (reference sequence). This CDR3 is 14 amino acids long. DNA for the CDR3: TGTGCCAGCAGCCGTCAGCGGGGCCAAGAGACCCAGTACTTC. Its protein product is CASSRQRGQETQYF.

In its sample, this clone was seen once. This sequence joins TRBV7-9 and TRBJ2-1; D may be TRBD1 (5 bases). Germline CDR1 is SEHNR and CDR2 is FQNEAQ (reference sequence). V was pared by 5 bases and J by 3 bases, with 14 bases between. The CDR3 extends over 15 amino acids. The CDR3 loop is CASSRMTAYYNEQFF. The DNA of the CDR3 is TGTGCCAGCAGCCGCATGACAGCTTACTACAATGAGCAGTTCTTC.

This chain joins TRBV28 and TRBJ1-4; 9 bases line up with TRBD1. CDR3 size: 13 residues. Germline CDR1 and CDR2: MDHEN and SYDVKM. The J segment lost 6 bases and the V segment lost 7 bases, leaving 3 bases of the junction unmatched. CDR3 nucleotides: TGTGCCAGCAACAGACAGGGGGATGAAAAACTGTTTTTT. This sequence encodes CASNRQGDEKLFF.

V is TRBV7-9 and J is TRBJ1-4; D is uncertain. The CDR3 loop spans 14 amino acids. CDR1 and CDR2 from the germline V gene are SEHNR and FQNEAQ (reference sequence). Trimming stripped 1 base from V and 12 bases from J, with 15 bases between. In DNA, the CDR3 is TGTGCCAGCAGCTTAGGCTTACCCCCCGAGCAACTGTTTTTT. It codes for CASSLGLPPEQLFF.

The genes are TRBV3-1 (or the pseudogene TRBV3-2) and TRBJ1-1; tentatively, D is TRBD1 (5 bases). Between the trimmed V and J ends, which lost 1 base and 3 bases, there was a span of 18 bases. The CDR3 runs to 17 residues. The germline V gene has CDR1 LGHDT and CDR2 YNNKEL (reference sequence). The CDR3 protein is CASSQGPGPGGDTEAFF. The CDR3 DNA follows: TGTGCCAGCAGCCAAGGTCCGGGACCTGGAGGGGACACTGAAGCTTTCTTT.

V gene TRBV3-1 (or the pseudogene TRBV3-2) combines with J gene TRBJ2-3, with 11 bases identical to TRBD2. Losses at the gene ends were 0 bases for V and 7 bases for J; bases not matched to a gene: 12. The CDR3 is made up of 18 amino acids. Germline values: CDR1 LGHDT, CDR2 YNNKEL (reference sequence). The CDR3 DNA follows: TGTGCCAGCAGCCAAGATCAGTTTAGTACTAGCGGGGGCCATACGCAGTATTTT. This translates into CASSQDQFSTSGGHTQYF.

The chain uses TRBV12-3 or TRBV12-4 and TRBJ1-1, with D possibly matching TRBD1 (6 bases). V was pared by 1 base and J by 8 bases, with 11 bases between. The CDR3 runs to 13 residues. Here the CDR3 reads CASSLGFDREAFF. In nucleotides, the CDR3 is TGTGCCAGCAGTTTAGGGTTTGACAGGGAAGCTTTCTTT.

J is TRBJ2-7 and V is TRBV11-3; 10 bases map to TRBD2. After removal of 5 bases from V and 0 bases from J, the junction contained 4 bases not matched to a gene. The CDR3 sequence is 15 residues long. CDR1 and CDR2 from the germline V gene are SGHNT and YENEEA. The DNA of the CDR3 is TGTGCCAGCAGCCCGGGACTAGCGTCCTCCTACGAGCAGTACTTC. It translates to CASSPGLASSYEQYF.

This chain uses TRBV7-2 with TRBJ1-2; 7 bases match TRBD1. The CDR3 runs 14 residues. Trimming at V came to 8 bases and at J to 4 bases, leaving 10 bases not matched to a gene. The germline gives CDR1 SGHTA, CDR2 FQGNSA. The CDR3 DNA sequence: TGTGCCAGCGCGCCCCGGGACAGCCTCTATGGCTACACCTTC. Its translation is CASAPRDSLYGYTF.

This clone was seen a few times. The chain has TRBV28 and TRBJ1-1, with 8 nucleotides matching TRBD1. This CDR3 contains 15 residues. V trimming: 6 bases; J trimming: 4 bases; junction bases outside the gene matches: 10. Germline CDR1 and CDR2: MDHEN and SYDVKM. DNA of the CDR3: TGTGCCAGCAGGCTCGGACAGGGCTGGGGCACTGAAGCTTTCTTT. Its translation is CASRLGQGWGTEAFF.

This clone was counted between two and nine times. This rearrangement joins TRBV11-1 to TRBJ2-7; 9 bases line up with TRBD2. The CDR3 consists of 14 residues. V shed 4 bases and J 3 bases; nucleotides not matched to a gene: 4. Germline CDR1 SGHAT, CDR2 FQDESV (reference sequence). The CDR3 sequence: CASSSASGDYEQYF. The CDR3 nucleotides read TGTGCCAGCAGCTCAGCTAGCGGGGACTACGAGCAGTACTTC.

V is TRBV5-1 and J is TRBJ1-4, with D hard to call. This CDR3 comprises 17 residues. Germline assignment: CDR1 SGHRS and CDR2 YFSETQ. Trimming cost V 0 bases and J 0 bases, with 12 bases left between them. The DNA of the CDR3 is TGCGCCAGCAGCTTGGATGGGATGGGAGCAACTAATGAAAAACTGTTTTTT. Its protein product is CASSLDGMGATNEKLFF.

This sequence joins TRBV18 and TRBJ1-6; 7 positions match TRBD1. The CDR3 extends over 15 amino acids. V lost 4 bases to trimming and J lost 7 bases; unmatched junction nucleotides: 7. The germline V gene has CDR1 KGHSH and CDR2 LQKENI. CDR3 sequence (DNA): TGTGCCAGCTCACAAACGGGACAGTCAAATTCACCCCTCCACTTT. Residues: CASSQTGQSNSPLHF.

This sequence joins TRBV5-6 and TRBJ1-3, with 10 bases lining up with TRBD1. This CDR3 is 14 amino acids long. V lost 0 bases, J lost 6 bases, and 0 bases stayed unmatched. Per germline, CDR1 SGHDT and CDR2 YYEEEE. The CDR3 here is CASSLGQGANTIYF. CDR3 sequence (DNA): TGTGCCAGCAGCTTGGGACAGGGGGCAAACACCATATATTTT.

V gene TRBV6-5 combines with J gene TRBJ1-2, with 8 positions matching TRBD1. Germline assignment: CDR1 MNHEY and CDR2 SVGAGI. With 6 bases clipped from V and 3 bases from J, the junction kept 6 bases outside the gene matches. This CDR3 has 14 amino acids. The CDR3 loop is CASRTGQGDYGYTF. The DNA for the CDR3 is TGTGCCAGCAGAACTGGACAGGGAGACTATGGCTACACCTTC.

The CDR3 here is CASSLFGQFNYGYTF. The DNA for the CDR3 is TGTGCCAGCAGTTTATTTGGTCAGTTTAACTATGGCTACACCTTC. The chain recombines TRBV28 with TRBJ1-2; D remains ambiguous. The V and J ends lost 1 base and 1 base respectively, with 10 bases between them. Looked up from germline, CDR1 is MDHEN and CDR2 is SYDVKM. The CDR3 loop spans 15 amino acids.

This rearrangement joins TRBV9 to TRBJ2-3, with a possible D match to TRBD1 (6 bases). CDR3 length: 18 residues. Germline CDR1 is SGDLS and CDR2 is YYNGEE. V lost 2 bases to trimming and J lost 2 bases, with 21 bases between them. CDR3 sequence reads: CASSVTGLRWGPTDTQYF. CDR3 coding DNA: TGTGCCAGCAGCGTTACCGGCCTCAGGTGGGGGCCCACAGATACGCAGTATTTT.

The chain employs TRBV6-2 or TRBV6-3 and TRBJ2-3; the match to TRBD2 covers 10 bases. CDR1 is MNHEY and CDR2 is SVGEGT in the germline V gene. The CDR3 covers 14 residues. Trimming took 1 base from V and 13 from J; bases not matched to a gene: 8. The CDR3 DNA reads TGTGCCAGCAGTTACTACAGAGCGGGGGGGGAGGAGTATTTT. Encoded protein: CASSYYRAGGEEYF.